The rows below give T cell receptor beta chains drawn from one sample of a study of vaccination and CD4 T cells after COVID-19. No cognate antigen is known for these TCRs. TCRdb re-derived calls from the PCR reads in MiXCR, one entry per CDR3 protein. The profile shows some 17,000 distinct CDR3 sequences, less than 70% of them singletons. The sequencing input was CD4+ T cells from blood, cultured in vitro. The source is a human donor who had recovered from COVID-19. The CDR3 runs from the conserved cysteine through the conserved F or W. D genes are given only for firm matches. Clone size is stated in some rows and not others, as once, few, many or a class when expanded.

>NA|TRBD2|TRBV7-3|TRBJ2-3
CATSQLAGKDTQYF
TGTGCCACCAGTCAACTAGCGGGGAAAGATACGCAGTATTTT
>NA|NA|TRBV15|TRBJ1-5
CATSRGTRNQPQHF
TGTGCCACCAGCAGGGGAACCCGCAATCAGCCCCAGCATTTT
>NA|TRBD1|TRBV6-1|TRBJ2-3
CASSRWGTGNTDTQYF
TGTGCCAGCAGTCGCTGGGGGACAGGGAACACAGATACGCAGTATTTT
>NA|NA|TRBV2|TRBJ1-1
CASSRVLRGREAFF
TGTGCCAGTAGTCGGGTTTTAAGGGGCAGGGAAGCTTTCTTT
>NA|TRBD2|TRBV20-1|TRBJ2-3
CSAAYLGLAKTDTQYF
TGCAGTGCCGCCTACCTGGGACTAGCGAAGACAGATACGCAGTATTTT
>NA|NA|TRBV7-3|TRBJ2-2
CASSPSTGNTGELFF
TGTGCCAGCAGCCCTTCGACAGGGAACACCGGGGAGCTGTTTTTT
>few|NA|TRBV2|TRBJ1-5
CASSEVSGKNQPQHF
TGTGCCAGCAGTGAAGTAAGCGGGAAGAATCAGCCCCAGCATTTT
>NA|TRBD2|TRBV7-8|TRBJ2-7
CASSSSPGLGFSYEQYF
TGTGCCAGCAGCTCATCTCCGGGACTAGGGTTTAGCTACGAGCAGTACTTC
>few|TRBD1|TRBV19|TRBJ1-6
CASSARQGHLINSPLHF
TGTGCCAGTAGTGCACGACAGGGTCACCTTATTAATTCACCCCTCCACTTT
>few|NA|TRBV20-1|TRBJ1-5
CSAIRPGTGTNQPQHF
TGCAGTGCTATCCGACCCGGGACCGGGACTAATCAGCCCCAGCATTTT
>few|NA|TRBV15|TRBJ2-7
CATSVYRSAEYEQYF
TGTGCCACCAGCGTCTATAGGAGCGCTGAATACGAGCAGTACTTC
>NA|TRBD1|TRBV6-5|TRBJ1-6
CASSYSQGAYSPLHF
TGTGCCAGCAGTTACTCTCAGGGGGCTTATTCACCCCTCCACTTT
>NA|TRBD1|TRBV5-4|TRBJ1-2
CASSVGGQGYGYTF
TGTGCCAGCAGCGTGGGGGGACAGGGGTATGGCTACACCTTC
>NA|TRBD1|TRBV19|TRBJ1-2
CASSIHRGHDYGYTF
TGTGCCAGTAGTATACACAGGGGGCATGACTATGGCTACACCTTC
>NA|NA|TRBV7-3|TRBJ2-2
CASSLGYTGELFF
TGTGCCAGCAGCTTAGGGTACACCGGGGAGCTGTTTTTT
>few|NA|TRBV20-1|TRBJ1-1
CSARDSGGPTEAFF
TGCAGTGCTAGAGATAGCGGAGGGCCCACTGAAGCTTTCTTT
>NA|NA|TRBV2|TRBJ2-7
CASRFAPAGYEQYF
TGTGCCAGCCGTTTCGCCCCAGCGGGCTACGAGCAGTACTTC
>few|TRBD1|TRBV20-1|TRBJ1-1
CSARTGGWDTEAFF
TGCAGTGCGCGTACAGGGGGCTGGGACACTGAAGCTTTCTTT